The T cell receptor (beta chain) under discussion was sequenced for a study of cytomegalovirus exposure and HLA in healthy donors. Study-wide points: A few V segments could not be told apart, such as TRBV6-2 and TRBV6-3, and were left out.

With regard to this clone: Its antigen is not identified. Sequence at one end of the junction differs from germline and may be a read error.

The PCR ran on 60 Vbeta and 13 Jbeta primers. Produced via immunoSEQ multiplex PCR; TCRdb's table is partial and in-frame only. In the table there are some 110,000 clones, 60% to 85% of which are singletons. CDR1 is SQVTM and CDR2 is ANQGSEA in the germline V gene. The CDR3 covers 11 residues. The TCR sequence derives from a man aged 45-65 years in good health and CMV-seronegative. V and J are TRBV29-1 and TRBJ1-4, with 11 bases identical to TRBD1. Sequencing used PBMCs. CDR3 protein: CSVGTGGFCVF. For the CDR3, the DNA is TGCAGCGTCGGGACAGGGGGTTTTTGCGTTTTT. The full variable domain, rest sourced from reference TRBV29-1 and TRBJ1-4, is SAVISQKPSRDICQRGTSLTIQCQVDSQVTMMFWYRQQPGQSLTLIATANQGSEATYESGFVIDKFPISRPNLTFSTLTVSNMSPEDSSIYLCSVGTGGFCVFGSGTQLSVL.